The sequence of this T cell receptor beta chain was determined in a study of B cell selection in AIRE deficiency (dated by TCRdb to the late 2010s). For the study in its entirety: TCRbeta repertoires of sorted blood CD4+ conventional T cells and regulatory T cells were compared between AIRE-deficient patients and healthy controls. The TCR-sequenced cohort comprised roughly five AIRE-deficient APECED patients and roughly five healthy control donors. The full study reports these points: Among some 3,500 shared Treg TCRbeta sequences, 31.6% were shared exclusively among healthy donors and about 8.4% exclusively among patients, which suggests that Treg selection is less efficient in the absence of AIRE. TCRBV gene usage, CDR3 length and TCR diversity in Tconv and Treg cells from AIRE-deficient patients were found to be similar to those in cells from healthy donors. Only TCRbeta chains were sequenced, and roughly 40% of the Treg sequences shared among healthy donors were also detected in healthy Tconv cells, possibly owing to differing TCRalpha chains. Approximately 33% of the Treg TCRbeta sequences shared among healthy donors turned up in patient Tconv cells, suggesting that Treg-biased clones are diverted into the Tconv compartment. Shorter CDR3s were found in shared Treg sequences, reflecting a bias toward rearrangements containing few non-templated nucleotide insertions.

CD4+CD127+ cells were sorted as the conventional CD4 T cell population. The control samples were obtained from healthy donors who were not related to the patients. Sorting of Tconv and Treg cells intended for TCRbeta sequencing was performed on a FACSAria flow cytometer. Sorted cells were collected in 5-ml round-bottom polystyrene tubes, and dry cell pellets were stored frozen at -80 degrees C prior to sequencing. V has 6 bases trimmed and J has 4 bases trimmed; junction bases matching no gene number 5. Based on the germline V gene, the CDR1 and CDR2 sequences are SNHLY and FYNNEI. The CDR3 runs 15 residues from the cysteine to the phenylalanine. The retained sequence is limited to the CDR3, 45 bases, with the frame set at the first base. TCRbeta chain sequencing was performed with the immunoSEQ platform. Per the original workflow: About 11x10^4 distinct in-frame TCRbeta sequences from patients and 130,000 to 150,000 from healthy donors were obtained from pooled conventional T cell repertoires. Public Treg TCRbeta sequences were defined as those shared by two or more individuals and were then searched for in Tconv repertoires. Differences between groups were assessed using Mann-Whitney U tests with Bonferroni-Dunn correction in GraphPad Prism 7.03. TCRdb's version of the immuneACCESS table is confined to in-frame rearrangements and falls short of the full clone set. An unresolved V gene accounts for under half of the shortfall where checked; the remainder is of unknown origin. The DNA was the basis for D and trimming; V, J and clone size are from that table. The sample table records around 23,000 clones; just under 97% of these occur just once. The top ten hold about 0.25% of the sample.

In the case of this clone: There is no known antigen for this receptor. No quality values exist for individual bases; no much larger clone is one base distant.

In this chain, TRBV2 is recombined with TRBJ2-2; 10 bases in the middle match TRBD1. The TCR sequence derives from a human donor in good health. Sequenced: CD4+CD127+ conventional T cells sorted from PBMCs. The CDR3 reads CASSERTGGTGELFF. Read as DNA, the sequence is TGTGCCAGCAGCGAGAGGACAGGGGGCACCGGGGAGCTGTTTTTT.